These 26 T cell receptor beta chains share one sample of origin, sequenced in a study of Ad26.COV2.S vaccination and SARS-CoV-2 variants. Profiled with immunoSEQ multiplex PCR; TCRdb holds only in-frame clones, not every one. This sample carries about 320,000 clones, 85% of them seen once, and the ten largest clones take roughly 2%. Treatment described: about 20 received Ad26.COV2.S at low or high dose, single or two shots; about 5 received placebo; per-sample allocation not given. Material that was analyzed had been drawn on day 63 after the first vaccine or placebo injection. Sequencing used peripheral blood, obtained in a trial of Ad26.COV2.S vaccine versus placebo. These receptors originate from a person between 18 and 65 years old who received the Ad26.COV2.S COVID-19 vaccine or a placebo.

This clone has a handful of counts. V usage is TRBV9 and J usage is TRBJ2-7; 9 bases align to TRBD1. The J segment lost 0 bases and the V segment lost 7 bases, leaving 5 bases of the junction unmatched. Per germline, CDR1 SGDLS and CDR2 YYNGEE. The length of the CDR3 is 14 residues. DNA for the CDR3: TGTGCCAGCGGTAGGGGACAGGGCTCCTACGAGCAGTACTTC. It encodes CASGRGQGSYEQYF.

There are a few counts of this clone. This chain connects TRBV11-3 to TRBJ2-7; perhaps D is TRBD1 or TRBD2 (5 bases each). Trimming took 2 bases from V and 7 from J, leaving 12 bases between them. Germline V gene sequence: CDR1 SGHNT, CDR2 YENEEA. This CDR3 region has 13 residues. The CDR3, as DNA: TGTGCCAGCAGCTTAACTCGGGACCGGGAGCAGTACTTC. Its translation: CASSLTRDREQYF.

Here the CDR3 DNA reads TGCGCCAGCAGCTTGGAGGGGCACGAGCAGTACTTC. Protein product: CASSLEGHEQYF. The chain has TRBV5-1 and TRBJ2-7; maybe TRBD1 (5 bases). V was shortened by 0 bases and J by 5 bases, with 6 bases between the two germline ends. CDR3 length equals 12 residues. The germline CDR1 and CDR2 sequences are SGHRS and YFSETQ.

The chain joins TRBV6-1 to TRBJ2-6; D remains unclear. This CDR3 has 16 amino acids. The germline V gene has CDR1 MNHNS and CDR2 SASEGT. Trimming removed 2 bases at V and 4 bases at J, with 12 bases between. CDR3 sequence (DNA): TGTGCCAGCAGTGAACCAGCGACCCCGGGGGCCAACGTCCTGACTTTC. This sequence encodes CASSEPATPGANVLTF.

This sequence joins TRBV7-2 and TRBJ2-1; 8 bases are shared with TRBD2. Germline V gene data show CDR1 as SGHTA and CDR2 as FQGNSA. There are 15 residues in the CDR3. V gave up 5 bases and J gave up 4 bases; unmatched junction bases: 7. The CDR3 loop reads CASSPRAGVYNEQFF. The CDR3 bases are TGTGCCAGCAGCCCCAGAGCGGGGGTGTACAATGAGCAGTTCTTC.

V is TRBV5-1 and J is TRBJ1-1, with 9 nucleotides matching TRBD1. Germline V gene sequence: CDR1 SGHRS, CDR2 YFSETQ. V trimming: 4 bases; J trimming: 5 bases; junction bases outside the gene matches: 6. The CDR3 runs to 14 residues. The chain's CDR3 is CASSGGTGQTEAFF. The CDR3 DNA reads as TGCGCCAGCAGCGGCGGGACAGGGCAGACTGAAGCTTTCTTT.

This clone came up a few times. This rearrangement joins TRBV28 to TRBJ2-3; 15 bases are a match to TRBD2. The junction had 7 bases not matched to a gene; V was cut back by 2 bases and J by 4 bases. Germline V CDR1 and CDR2: MDHEN, SYDVKM. CDR3 length: 18 residues. CDR3 in amino acids: CASSLRRTSGGGADTQYF. In DNA, the CDR3 is TGTGCCAGCAGTTTACGACGGACTAGCGGGGGGGGTGCAGATACGCAGTATTTT.

The rearrangement uses TRBV24-1 and TRBJ2-5; D is unclear. The germline V gene encodes CDR1 KGHDR and CDR2 SFDVKD. The ends were cut back, 9 bases at V and 1 base at J, with 14 bases in the middle. This CDR3 region has 14 residues. CDR3 nucleotides: TGTGCCACCGCAAGGGCCGCCAGCCAAGAGACCCAGTACTTC. Protein: CATARAASQETQYF.

The genes are TRBV5-4 and TRBJ2-1, with TRBD2 identical over 8 bases. Per germline, CDR1 SGHNT and CDR2 YYREEE (reference sequence). J lost 4 bases, V lost 0 bases, and 3 bases had no gene match. The CDR3 has 15 residues. CDR3 sequence reads: CASSLDAGGYNEQFF. The CDR3 DNA sequence: TGTGCCAGCAGCTTGGATGCGGGGGGATACAATGAGCAGTTCTTC. Together with reference TRBV5-4 and TRBJ2-1, the CDR3 gives the full variable domain: ETGVTQSPTHLIKTRGQQVTLRCSSQSGHNTVSWYQQALGQGPQFIFQYYREEENGRGNFPPRFSGLQFPNYSSELNVNALELDDSALYLCASSLDAGGYNEQFFGPGTRLTVL.

J is TRBJ2-3 and V is TRBV29-1; 8 nucleotides agree with TRBD2. This CDR3 spans 16 amino acids. Germline V CDR1 and CDR2: SQVTM, ANQGSEA. The V segment lost 7 bases and the J segment 1 base; nucleotides outside the gene matches: 13. As DNA, the CDR3 is TGCAGCGCCCAGGGGCTAGCGGGTTCTCGCACAGATACGCAGTATTTT. It encodes CSAQGLAGSRTDTQYF.

The chain has TRBV3-1 (or the pseudogene TRBV3-2) and TRBJ2-2; D possibly corresponds to TRBD1 (5 bases). Germline assignment: CDR1 LGHDT and CDR2 YNNKEL (reference sequence). The ends were cut back, 0 bases at V and 5 bases at J, with 7 bases in the middle. The CDR3 extends over 14 amino acids. CDR3 residues: CASSQDRVTGELFF. The CDR3 DNA is TGTGCCAGCAGCCAAGACAGGGTTACCGGGGAGCTGTTTTTT.

The chain recombines TRBV27 with TRBJ2-7; 7 bases are shared with TRBD1. The CDR3 extends over 15 amino acids. Germline loops: CDR1 MNHEY, CDR2 SMNVEV (reference sequence). After removal of 5 bases from V and 3 bases from J, the junction contained 10 bases not matched to a gene. The CDR3 DNA sequence: TGTGCCAGCAGTCCGACAGGGACGGGTGGCTACGAGCAGTACTTC. This gives the protein CASSPTGTGGYEQYF.

This rearrangement joins TRBV7-2 to TRBJ2-7, with 7 bases aligning to TRBD2. The junction had 7 bases not matched to a gene; V was cut back by 3 bases and J by 2 bases. Germline V gene lookup returns CDR1 SGHTA and CDR2 FQGNSA. CDR3 length: 15 amino acids. CDR3 bases: TGTGCCAGCAGCTTGGGAGGGGTAAAGACCTACGAGCAGTACTTC. Translation gives CASSLGGVKTYEQYF.

The gene calls are TRBV11-2 and TRBJ1-5; no clear D. The CDR3 has 14 residues. Germline CDR1 and CDR2: SGHAT and FQNNGV. V lost 1 base and J lost 1, with 5 bases in between. CDR3 region: CASSLGGSNQPQHF. In DNA form, the CDR3 reads TGTGCCAGCAGCTTAGGCGGAAGCAATCAGCCCCAGCATTTT.

V gene TRBV7-6 combines with J gene TRBJ1-5; 8 positions agree with TRBD1. Germline lookup yields CDR1 SGHVS and CDR2 FNYEAQ. The CDR3 runs 15 residues. Trimming took 4 bases from V and 3 from J; bases not matched to a gene: 5. The CDR3 loop is CASSSQTGVNQPQHF. The CDR3 DNA sequence: TGTGCCAGCAGCTCCCAGACAGGGGTCAATCAGCCCCAGCATTTT.

V gene TRBV28 combines with J gene TRBJ1-2; D gene unclear. The CDR3 has 12 amino acids. Per germline, CDR1 MDHEN and CDR2 SYDVKM. V lost 11 bases and J lost 0, with 10 bases in between. As DNA, the CDR3 is TGTGCCCACGGGCGATCTAACTATGGCTACACCTTC. Residues: CAHGRSNYGYTF.

This chain uses TRBV5-1 with TRBJ1-1; possible D gene TRBD1, 6 bases. Trimming stripped 5 bases from V and 6 bases from J, with 14 bases between. Germline CDR1 SGHRS, CDR2 YFSETQ. The CDR3 totals 13 residues. The CDR3 is CASSPEGVSEAFF. CDR3 DNA sequence: TGCGCCAGCAGTCCGGAGGGGGTCTCTGAAGCTTTCTTT. The variable domain in full, completed from reference TRBV5-1 and TRBJ1-1, reads KAGVTQTPRYLIKTRGQQVTLSCSPISGHRSVSWYQQTPGQGLQFLFEYFSETQRNKGNFPGRFSGRQFSNSRSEMNVSTLELGDSALYLCASSPEGVSEAFFGQGTRLTVV.

This clone was counted between two and nine times. The gene calls are TRBV19 and TRBJ1-1, with D maybe TRBD1 (5 bases). Looked up from germline, CDR1 is LNHDA and CDR2 is SQIVND (reference sequence). Trimming pared 6 bases from V and 10 bases from J, leaving 21 bases between. CDR3 size: 14 residues. The CDR3 DNA sequence: TGTGCCAGTAGCGAAGGGGCTAACGGGGTTACAGCTTTCTTT. Translating gives CASSEGANGVTAFF.

The chain links TRBV7-2 to TRBJ1-1; D is ambiguous. Per the germline V gene, CDR1 is SGHTA and CDR2 is FQGNSA. CDR3 length: 13 residues. The V end lost 3 bases, the J end lost 8 bases, and 13 bases lay between the germline ends. The CDR3 is CASSFKYGPEAFF. CDR3 sequence (DNA): TGTGCCAGCAGCTTTAAATATGGGCCCGAAGCTTTCTTT.

This clone was counted only a few times. The chain recombines TRBV29-1 with TRBJ1-2; 8 positions match TRBD1. V gave up 5 bases and J gave up 2 bases; unmatched junction bases: 10. Looked up from germline, CDR1 is SQVTM and CDR2 is ANQGSEA. CDR3 length: 15 residues. CDR3 protein: CSVRELTGENYGYTF. The CDR3 nucleotides are TGCAGCGTTCGCGAATTGACAGGGGAGAACTATGGCTACACCTTC.

V gene TRBV7-9 combines with J gene TRBJ2-1; 7 nucleotides line up with TRBD1. Germline V gives CDR1 SEHNR, CDR2 FQNEAQ (reference sequence). Trimming at V came to 5 bases and at J to 4 bases, leaving 11 bases not matched to a gene. The CDR3 consists of 16 residues. DNA for the CDR3: TGTGCCAGCAGCACCTCCGGGACAGAGACGTACAATGAGCAGTTCTTC. Protein: CASSTSGTETYNEQFF.

The chain uses TRBV10-3 and TRBJ2-5, with a weak D call TRBD1 (6 bases). V lost 5 bases and J lost 5, with 18 bases in between. Germline CDR1 reads ENHRY; CDR2 reads SYGVKD. The CDR3 length is 15 residues. The CDR3 spells CAISLGQYEGETQYF. The CDR3 DNA reads as TGTGCCATCAGTCTAGGACAGTACGAGGGGGAGACCCAGTACTTC.

This sequence joins TRBV19 and TRBJ2-7; 11 positions agree with TRBD1. The V gene end was trimmed by 5 bases and the J gene end by 3 bases; junction bases not matched to a gene: 9. Per germline, CDR1 LNHDA and CDR2 SQIVND (reference sequence). The CDR3 sequence is 16 residues long. Written as DNA, the CDR3 is TGTGCCAGTAGTGCCAACCTAGGGACAGGGGGCTACGAGCAGTACTTC. This encodes CASSANLGTGGYEQYF.

The chain carries TRBV9 and TRBJ1-6; a weak D match, TRBD1 (6 bases). From germline, CDR1 is SGDLS and CDR2 YYNGEE. The V end was cut by 3 bases, the J end by 0 bases, with 10 bases between. This CDR3 comprises 16 residues. CDR3 nucleotides: TGTGCCAGCAGCGCGGAGACAGGCTCCTATAATTCACCCCTCCACTTT. Protein: CASSAETGSYNSPLHF. Looking up the rest from reference TRBV9 and TRBJ1-6 gives the full variable domain: DSGVTQTPKHLITATGQRVTLRCSPRSGDLSVYWYQQSLDQGLQFLIQYYNGEERAKGNILERFSAQQFPDLHSELNLSSLELGDSALYFCASSAETGSYNSPLHFGNGTRLTVT.

The rearrangement uses TRBV5-4 and TRBJ2-3; D tentatively reads TRBD1 or TRBD2 (5 bases each). V was shortened by 0 bases and J by 6 bases, with 11 bases between the two germline ends. Germline CDR1 is SGHNT and CDR2 is YYREEE (reference sequence). The CDR3 sequence is 14 residues long. Here the CDR3 DNA reads TGTGCCAGCAGCTTGGGGGGACGAGAGGATACGCAGTATTTT. Its translation: CASSLGGREDTQYF.

The chain combines TRBV29-1 with TRBJ2-5; 9 bases are a match to TRBD1. The ends lost 6 bases at V and 5 bases at J; junction bases unmatched: 10. The CDR3 loop spans 14 amino acids. Germline assignment: CDR1 SQVTM and CDR2 ANQGSEA. CDR3 nucleotides: TGCAGCGTCATCGGGACAGGGATGTTGGAGACCCAGTACTTC. As protein: CSVIGTGMLETQYF.